The present T cell receptor beta chain was sequenced within a study of blood T cell repertoires in COVID-19. This table comes from immunoSEQ multiplex PCR, and its TCRdb copy is limited to in-frame clones, with some not included. The table lists about 91,000 clones, around nine tenths of them singletons. The CDR3 contains 14 residues. After removal of 5 bases from V and 6 bases from J, the junction contained 8 bases not matched to a gene. The germline gives CDR1 MNHNY, CDR2 SVGAGI (reference sequence). This sequence joins TRBV6-6 and TRBJ2-7, with 9 nucleotides matching TRBD1. Sequencing was performed on peripheral blood. The clonotype comes from a woman of 80 years or more with active COVID-19. For the CDR3, the DNA is TGTGCCAGCAGTACTACAGGGGGCCGTTTCGAGCAGTACTTC. Translating it yields CASSTTGGRFEQYF.